The entry that follows covers one T cell receptor (beta chain) sequence. The target antigen is unknown. The sample originates from a study of cytomegalovirus exposure and HLA in healthy donors. The V gene's germline CDR1 is SEHNR and CDR2 FQNEAQ (reference sequence). This CDR3 region has 14 residues. The study, taken as a whole, reports: Of the V segments, some could not be distinguished, including TRBV6-2 and TRBV6-3, and were excluded.

The PCR had 60 Vbeta and 13 Jbeta primers. Here immunoSEQ multiplex PCR was the method, and the copy in TCRdb shows in-frame clones only, minus some. The sample includes some 110,000 clones, 75% of them seen just once. The chain employs TRBV7-9 and TRBJ2-5; 7 positions agree with TRBD1. The J call is in doubt because the DNA end fits TRBJ2-7 better. The specimen sequenced was PBMCs. The sequence derives from a man aged 35-49 years in good health and CMV-seronegative. The CDR3 loop reads CASSLNRAGGEQYF. The CDR3 DNA reads as TGTGCCAGCAGCTTAAATCGGGCAGGGGGCGAGCAGTACTTC.